This T cell receptor (beta chain) was recorded in a study of T-cell reconstitution after alpha-beta-depleted transplantation in children. In this sample, this clonotype turned up many times. The target antigen is unknown. Germline CDR1 is LGHNA and CDR2 is YSLEER. The CDR3 is made up of 14 amino acids. The V gene end was trimmed by 1 base and the J gene end by 4 bases; junction bases not matched to a gene: 3. The TCRbeta library incorporated unique molecular identifiers. TCRdb processed the PCR reads anew with MiXCR; each CDR3 protein has one entry. This sample has around 450,000 distinct CDR3 sequences; about a sixth occur once, and the top ten carry roughly 29%. Study-level points and caveats: A year had passed since transplant, and T-cell counts and diversity by then came mostly from newly produced T cells.

Material: PBMCs, mostly from graft donor cells, obtained 360 days after TCRalphabeta/CD19-depleted stem cell transplant. This receptor was obtained from a boy less than two years old who had a stem cell transplant for Wiskott-Aldrich syndrome, so the T cells may come from the graft donor. The V gene is TRBV4-3, the J gene TRBJ2-7; 8 positions agree with TRBD2. The CDR3 loop is CASSQGLALYEQYF. The CDR3 coding sequence is TGCGCCAGCAGCCAAGGACTAGCGCTGTACGAGCAGTACTTC.